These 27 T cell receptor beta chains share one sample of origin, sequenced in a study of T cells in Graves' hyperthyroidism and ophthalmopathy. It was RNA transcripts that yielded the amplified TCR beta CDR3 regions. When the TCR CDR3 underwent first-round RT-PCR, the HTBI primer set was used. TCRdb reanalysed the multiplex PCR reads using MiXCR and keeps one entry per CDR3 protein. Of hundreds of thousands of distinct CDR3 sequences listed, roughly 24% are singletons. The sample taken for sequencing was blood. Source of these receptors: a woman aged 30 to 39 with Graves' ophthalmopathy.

Here the CDR3 DNA reads TGTGCCAGCAGCTTAGGGGGGGCGAGTTTGATCGGGGAGCTGTTTTTT. Translating gives CASSLGGASLIGELFF. This chain uses TRBV11-2 with TRBJ2-2; D could derive from TRBD1 or TRBD2 (6 bases each). Per germline, CDR1 SGHAT and CDR2 FQNNGV. Trimming removed 1 base at V and 7 bases at J, with 16 bases between. The CDR3 length is 16 residues.

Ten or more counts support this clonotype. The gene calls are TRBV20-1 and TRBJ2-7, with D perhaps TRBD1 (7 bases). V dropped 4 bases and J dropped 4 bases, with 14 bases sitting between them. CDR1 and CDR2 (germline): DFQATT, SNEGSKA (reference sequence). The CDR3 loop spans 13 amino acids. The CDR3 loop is CSATGDSYYEQYF. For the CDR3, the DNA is TGCAGTGCTACGGGGGACAGCTATTACGAGCAGTACTTC.

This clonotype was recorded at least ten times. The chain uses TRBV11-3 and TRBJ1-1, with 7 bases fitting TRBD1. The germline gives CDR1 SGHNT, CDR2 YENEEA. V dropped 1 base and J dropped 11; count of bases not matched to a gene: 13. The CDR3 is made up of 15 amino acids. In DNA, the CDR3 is TGTGCCAGCAGCTTAGTCCCACGACAGGGTATTTTGGCTTTCTTT. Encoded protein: CASSLVPRQGILAFF. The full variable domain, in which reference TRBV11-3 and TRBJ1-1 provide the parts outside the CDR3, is EAGVVQSPRYKIIEKKQPVAFWCNPISGHNTLYWYLQNLGQGPELLIRYENEEAVDDSQLPKDRFSAERLKGVDSTLKIQPAELGDSAVYLCASSLVPRQGILAFFGQGTRLTVV.

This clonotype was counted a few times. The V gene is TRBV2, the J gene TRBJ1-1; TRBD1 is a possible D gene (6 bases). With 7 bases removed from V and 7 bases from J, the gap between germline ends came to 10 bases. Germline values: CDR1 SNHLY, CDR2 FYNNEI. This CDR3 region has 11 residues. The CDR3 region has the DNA TGTGCCAGCACCCGGGACAATGAAGCTTTCTTT. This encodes CASTRDNEAFF.

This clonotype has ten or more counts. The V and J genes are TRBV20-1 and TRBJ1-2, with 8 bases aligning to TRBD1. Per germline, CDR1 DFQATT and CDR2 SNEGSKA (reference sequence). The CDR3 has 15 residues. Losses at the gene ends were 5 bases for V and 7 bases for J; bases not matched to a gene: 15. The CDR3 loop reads CSAAPLQGAYSGYTF. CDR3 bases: TGCAGTGCTGCCCCCTTGCAGGGGGCATATTCTGGCTACACCTTC.

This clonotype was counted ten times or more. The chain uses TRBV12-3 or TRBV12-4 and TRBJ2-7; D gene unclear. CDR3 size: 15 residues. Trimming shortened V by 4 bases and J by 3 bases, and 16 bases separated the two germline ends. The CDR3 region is CASSSTAGEFYEQYF. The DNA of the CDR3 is TGTGCCAGCAGTTCAACGGCAGGAGAGTTCTACGAGCAGTACTTC.

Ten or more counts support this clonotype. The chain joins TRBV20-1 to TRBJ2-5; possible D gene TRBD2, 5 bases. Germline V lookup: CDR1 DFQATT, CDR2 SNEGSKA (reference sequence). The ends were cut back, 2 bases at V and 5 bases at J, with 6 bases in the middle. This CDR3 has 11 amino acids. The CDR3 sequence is CSARREETQYF. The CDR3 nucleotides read TGCAGTGCTAGAAGGGAGGAGACCCAGTACTTC.

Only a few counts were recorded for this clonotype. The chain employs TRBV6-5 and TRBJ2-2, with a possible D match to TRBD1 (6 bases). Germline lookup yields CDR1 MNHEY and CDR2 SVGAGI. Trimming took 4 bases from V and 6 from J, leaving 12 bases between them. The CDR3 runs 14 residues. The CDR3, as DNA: TGTGCCAGCAGTTCGCATGGGGGCCCCGGGGAGCTGTTTTTT. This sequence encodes CASSSHGGPGELFF.

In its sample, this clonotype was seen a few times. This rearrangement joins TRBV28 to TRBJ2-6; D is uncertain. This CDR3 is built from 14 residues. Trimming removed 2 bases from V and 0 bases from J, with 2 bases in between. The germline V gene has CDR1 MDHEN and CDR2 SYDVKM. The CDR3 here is CASSLHSGANVLTF. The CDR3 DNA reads TGTGCCAGCAGTTTACACTCTGGGGCCAACGTCCTGACTTTC.

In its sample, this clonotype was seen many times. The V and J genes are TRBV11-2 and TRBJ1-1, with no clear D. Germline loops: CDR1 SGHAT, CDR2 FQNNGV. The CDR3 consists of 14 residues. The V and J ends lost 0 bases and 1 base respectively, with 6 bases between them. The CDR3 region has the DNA TGTGCCAGCAGCTTAGAAGCGGGGAACACTGAAGCTTTCTTT. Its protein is CASSLEAGNTEAFF.

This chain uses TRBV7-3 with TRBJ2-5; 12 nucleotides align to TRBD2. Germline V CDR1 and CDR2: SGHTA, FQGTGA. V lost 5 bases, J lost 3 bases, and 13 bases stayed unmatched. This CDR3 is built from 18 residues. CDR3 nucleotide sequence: TGTGCCAGCAGCCCCGGACTAGCGGGATTACCGGGGGAAGAGACCCAGTACTTC. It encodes CASSPGLAGLPGEETQYF.

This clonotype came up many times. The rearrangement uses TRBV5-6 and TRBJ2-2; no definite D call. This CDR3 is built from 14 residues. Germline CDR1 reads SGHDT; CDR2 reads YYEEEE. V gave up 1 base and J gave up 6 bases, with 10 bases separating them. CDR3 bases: TGTGCCAGCAGCTTGCGGGTTGGGGCCGGGGAGCTGTTTTTT. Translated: CASSLRVGAGELFF. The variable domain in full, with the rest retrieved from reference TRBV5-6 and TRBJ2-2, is DAGVTQSPTHLIKTRGQQVTLRCSPKSGHDTVSWYQQALGQGPQFIFQYYEEEERQRGNFPDRFSGHQFPNYSSELNVNALLLGDSALYLCASSLRVGAGELFFGEGSRLTVL.

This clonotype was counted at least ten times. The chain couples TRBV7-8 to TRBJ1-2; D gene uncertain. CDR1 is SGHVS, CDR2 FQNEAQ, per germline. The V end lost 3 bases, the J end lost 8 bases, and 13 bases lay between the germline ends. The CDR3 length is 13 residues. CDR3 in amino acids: CASSFNRVEGYTF. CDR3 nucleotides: TGTGCCAGCAGCTTCAACCGGGTTGAAGGCTACACCTTC.

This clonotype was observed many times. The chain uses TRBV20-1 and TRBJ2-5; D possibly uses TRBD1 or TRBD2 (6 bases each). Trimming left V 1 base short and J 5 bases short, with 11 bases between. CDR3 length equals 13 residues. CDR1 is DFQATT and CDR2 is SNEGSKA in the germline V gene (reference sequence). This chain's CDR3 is CSARGGAVETQYF. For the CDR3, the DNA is TGCAGTGCTAGAGGGGGGGCAGTTGAGACCCAGTACTTC.

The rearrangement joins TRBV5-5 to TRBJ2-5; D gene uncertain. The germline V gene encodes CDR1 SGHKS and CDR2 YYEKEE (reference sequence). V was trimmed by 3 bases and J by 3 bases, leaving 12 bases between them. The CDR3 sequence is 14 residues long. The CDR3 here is CASSSPEPKETQYF. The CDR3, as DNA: TGTGCCAGCAGCTCTCCAGAGCCGAAAGAGACCCAGTACTTC. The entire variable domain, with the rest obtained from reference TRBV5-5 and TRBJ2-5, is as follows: DAGVTQSPTHLIKTRGQQVTLRCSPISGHKSVSWYQQVLGQGPQFIFQYYEKEERGRGNFPDRFSARQFPNYSSELNVNALLLGDSALYLCASSSPEPKETQYFGPGTRLLVL.

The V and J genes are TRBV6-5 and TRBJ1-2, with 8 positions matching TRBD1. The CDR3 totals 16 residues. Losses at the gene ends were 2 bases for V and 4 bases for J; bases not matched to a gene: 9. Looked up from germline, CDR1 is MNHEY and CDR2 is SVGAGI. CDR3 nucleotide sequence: TGTGCCAGCAGTTACGCCAGGGGGCACTTACCCTATGGCTACACCTTC. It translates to CASSYARGHLPYGYTF.

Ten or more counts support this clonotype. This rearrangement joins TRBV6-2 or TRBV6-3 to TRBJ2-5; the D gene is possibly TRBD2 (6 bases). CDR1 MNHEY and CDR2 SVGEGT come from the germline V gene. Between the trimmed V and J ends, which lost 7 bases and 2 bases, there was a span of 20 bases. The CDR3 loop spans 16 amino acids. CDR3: CASKGFGGNFQETQYF. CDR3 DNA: TGTGCCAGCAAGGGTTTCGGGGGAAACTTTCAAGAGACCCAGTACTTC.

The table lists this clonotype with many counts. The CDR3 coding sequence is TGCAGTGCTAGCCCCCCGGGCTCTGCCTACGAGCAGTACTTC. Translating gives CSASPPGSAYEQYF. The chain links TRBV20-1 to TRBJ2-7; D gene unclear. The CDR3 runs to 14 residues. Trimming shortened V by 3 bases and J by 2 bases, and 14 bases separated the two germline ends. Germline CDR1 DFQATT, CDR2 SNEGSKA (reference sequence).

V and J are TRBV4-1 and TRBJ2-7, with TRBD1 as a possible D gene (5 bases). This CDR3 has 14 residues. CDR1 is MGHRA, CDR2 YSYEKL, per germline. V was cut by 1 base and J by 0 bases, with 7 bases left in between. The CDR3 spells CASSQGDSSYEQYF. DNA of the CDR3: TGCGCCAGCAGCCAAGGAGACAGCTCCTACGAGCAGTACTTC.

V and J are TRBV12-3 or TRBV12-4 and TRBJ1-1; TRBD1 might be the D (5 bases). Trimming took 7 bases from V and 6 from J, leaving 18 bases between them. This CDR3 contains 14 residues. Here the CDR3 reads CASTQRTGDAEAFF. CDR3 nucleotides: TGTGCCAGCACCCAAAGGACGGGGGACGCTGAAGCTTTCTTT.

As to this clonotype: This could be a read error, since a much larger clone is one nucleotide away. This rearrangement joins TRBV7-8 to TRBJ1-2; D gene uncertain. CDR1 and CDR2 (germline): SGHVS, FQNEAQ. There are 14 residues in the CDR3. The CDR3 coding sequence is TGTGCCAGCAGCCAGAGGACGGGTTTTTATGGCTACGCCTTC. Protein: CASSQRTGFYGYAF. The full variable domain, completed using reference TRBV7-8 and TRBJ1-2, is GAGVSQSPRYKVAKRGQDVALRCDPISGHVSLFWYQQALGQGPEFLTYFQNEAQLDKSGLPSDRFFAERPEGSVSTLKIQRTQQEDSAVYLCASSQRTGFYGYAFGSGTRLTVV.

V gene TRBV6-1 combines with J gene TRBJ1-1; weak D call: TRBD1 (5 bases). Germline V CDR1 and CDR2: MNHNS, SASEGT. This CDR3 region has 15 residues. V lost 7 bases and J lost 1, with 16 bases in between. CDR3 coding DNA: TGTGCCAGCAACCCCGGGACCGAGGGGAACACTGAAGCTTTCTTT. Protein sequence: CASNPGTEGNTEAFF.

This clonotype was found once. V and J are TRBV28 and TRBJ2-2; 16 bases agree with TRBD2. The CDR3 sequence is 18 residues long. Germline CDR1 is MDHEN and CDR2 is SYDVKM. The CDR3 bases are TGTATCAGCAGTCCCCCTCGGGGACTAGCGGGGGGGACCGGGGAGCTGTTTTTT. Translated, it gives CISSPPRGLAGGTGELFF.

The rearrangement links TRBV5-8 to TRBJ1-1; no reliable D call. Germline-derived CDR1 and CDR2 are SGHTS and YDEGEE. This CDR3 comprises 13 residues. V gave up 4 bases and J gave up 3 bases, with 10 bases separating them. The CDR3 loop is CASSRRRDTEAFF. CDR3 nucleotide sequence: TGTGCCAGCAGCCGCCGACGGGACACTGAAGCTTTCTTT.

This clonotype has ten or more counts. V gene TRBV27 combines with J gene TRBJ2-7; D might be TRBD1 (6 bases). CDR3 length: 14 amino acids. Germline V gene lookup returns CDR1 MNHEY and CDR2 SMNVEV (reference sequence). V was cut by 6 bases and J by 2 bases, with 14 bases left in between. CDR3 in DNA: TGTGCCAGCAGCCCGCTGACAGGAACCTACGAGCAGTACTTC. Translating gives CASSPLTGTYEQYF.

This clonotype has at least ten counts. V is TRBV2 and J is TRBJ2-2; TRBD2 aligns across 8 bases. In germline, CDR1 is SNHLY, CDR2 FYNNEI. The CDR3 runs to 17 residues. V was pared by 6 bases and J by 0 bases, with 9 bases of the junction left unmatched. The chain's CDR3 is CASRISTSGTNTGELFF. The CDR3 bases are TGTGCCAGCAGGATAAGCACTAGCGGAACGAACACCGGGGAGCTGTTTTTT.

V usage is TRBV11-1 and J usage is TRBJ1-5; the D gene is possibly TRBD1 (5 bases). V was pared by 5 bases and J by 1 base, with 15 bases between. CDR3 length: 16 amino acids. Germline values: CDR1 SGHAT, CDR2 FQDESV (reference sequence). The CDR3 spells CASSRSRGESNQPQHF. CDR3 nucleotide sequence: TGTGCCAGCAGCCGGTCGCGGGGGGAAAGCAATCAGCCCCAGCATTTT.